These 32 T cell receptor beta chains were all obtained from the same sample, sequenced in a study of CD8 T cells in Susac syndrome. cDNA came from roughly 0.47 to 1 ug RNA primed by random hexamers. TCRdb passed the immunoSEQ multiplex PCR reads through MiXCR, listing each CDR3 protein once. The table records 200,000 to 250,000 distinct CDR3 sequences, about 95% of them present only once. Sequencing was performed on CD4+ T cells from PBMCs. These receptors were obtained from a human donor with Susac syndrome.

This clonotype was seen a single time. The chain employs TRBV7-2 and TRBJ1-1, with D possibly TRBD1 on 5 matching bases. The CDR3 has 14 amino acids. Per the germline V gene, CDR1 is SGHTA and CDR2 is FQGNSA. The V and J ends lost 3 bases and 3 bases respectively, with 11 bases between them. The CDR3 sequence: CASSFGGSDTEAFF. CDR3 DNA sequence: TGTGCCAGCAGCTTCGGGGGTTCGGACACTGAAGCTTTCTTT.

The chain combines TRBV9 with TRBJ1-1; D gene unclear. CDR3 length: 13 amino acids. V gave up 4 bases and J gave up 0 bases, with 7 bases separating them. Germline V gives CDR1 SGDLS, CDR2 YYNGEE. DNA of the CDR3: TGTGCCAGCAGCCAGAAACTGAACACTGAAGCTTTCTTT. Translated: CASSQKLNTEAFF.

CDR3 residues: CASEISGIPHEQYF. The CDR3 DNA is TGTGCCTCAGAAATTTCCGGTATTCCCCACGAGCAGTACTTC. This chain uses TRBV12-3 or TRBV12-4 with TRBJ2-7; D gene unclear. This CDR3 contains 14 residues. V gave up 11 bases and J gave up 5 bases, with 22 bases separating them.

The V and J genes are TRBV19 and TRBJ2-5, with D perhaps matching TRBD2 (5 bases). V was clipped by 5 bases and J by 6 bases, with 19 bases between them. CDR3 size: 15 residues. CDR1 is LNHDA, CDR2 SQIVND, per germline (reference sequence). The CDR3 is CASSASSGLGKTQYF. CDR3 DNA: TGTGCCAGTAGTGCCTCCTCGGGGTTGGGGAAGACCCAGTACTTC.

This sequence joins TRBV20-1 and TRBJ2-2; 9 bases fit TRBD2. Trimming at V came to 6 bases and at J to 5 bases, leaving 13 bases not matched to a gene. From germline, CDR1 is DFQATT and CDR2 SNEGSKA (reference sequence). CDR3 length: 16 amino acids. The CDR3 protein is CSAPATSGFSTGELFF. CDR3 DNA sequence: TGCAGTGCCCCCGCAACTAGCGGGTTTAGTACCGGGGAGCTGTTTTTT.

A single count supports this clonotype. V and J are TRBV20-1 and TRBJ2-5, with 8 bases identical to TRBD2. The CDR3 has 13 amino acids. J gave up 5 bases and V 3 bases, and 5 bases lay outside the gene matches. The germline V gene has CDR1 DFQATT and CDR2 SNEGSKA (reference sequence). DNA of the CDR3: TGCAGTGCTAGCGGGGGGGCTCGTGAGACCCAGTACTTC. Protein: CSASGGARETQYF.

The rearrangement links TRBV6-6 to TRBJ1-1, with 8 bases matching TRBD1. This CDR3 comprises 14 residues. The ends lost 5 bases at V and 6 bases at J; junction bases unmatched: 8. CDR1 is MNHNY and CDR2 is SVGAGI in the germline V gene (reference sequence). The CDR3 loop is CASSGGTGVSEAFF. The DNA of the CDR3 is TGTGCCAGCAGTGGCGGGACAGGAGTCTCTGAAGCTTTCTTT.

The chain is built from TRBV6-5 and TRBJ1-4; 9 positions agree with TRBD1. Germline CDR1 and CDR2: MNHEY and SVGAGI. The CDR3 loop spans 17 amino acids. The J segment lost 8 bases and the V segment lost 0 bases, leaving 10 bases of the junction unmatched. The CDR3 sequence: CASSYSWRPGQGEKLFF. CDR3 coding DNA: TGTGCCAGCAGTTACTCCTGGCGCCCAGGACAGGGGGAAAAACTGTTTTTT.

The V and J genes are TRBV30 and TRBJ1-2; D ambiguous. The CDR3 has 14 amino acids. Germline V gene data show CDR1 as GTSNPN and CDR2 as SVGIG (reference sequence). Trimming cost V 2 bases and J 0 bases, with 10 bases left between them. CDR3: CAWSYPGPNYGYTF. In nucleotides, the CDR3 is TGTGCCTGGAGTTACCCTGGACCTAACTATGGCTACACCTTC.

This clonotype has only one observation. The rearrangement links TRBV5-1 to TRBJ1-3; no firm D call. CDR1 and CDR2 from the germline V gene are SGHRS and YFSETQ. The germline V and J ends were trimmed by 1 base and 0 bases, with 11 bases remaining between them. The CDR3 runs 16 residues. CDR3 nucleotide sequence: TGCGCCAGCAGCTTGAGCCAGAGTACCTCTGGAAACACCATATATTTT. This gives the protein CASSLSQSTSGNTIYF.

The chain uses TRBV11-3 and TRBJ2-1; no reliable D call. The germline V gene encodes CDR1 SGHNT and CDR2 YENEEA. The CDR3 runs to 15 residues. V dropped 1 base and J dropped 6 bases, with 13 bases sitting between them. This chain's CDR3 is CASSLGTARANEQFF. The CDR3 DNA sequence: TGTGCCAGCAGCTTAGGAACCGCTCGGGCCAATGAGCAGTTCTTC.

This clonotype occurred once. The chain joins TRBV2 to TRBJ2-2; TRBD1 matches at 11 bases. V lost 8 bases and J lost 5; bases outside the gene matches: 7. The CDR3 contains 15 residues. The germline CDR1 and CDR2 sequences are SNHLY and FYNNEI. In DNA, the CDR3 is TGTGCCAGCCAGGGGACAGGGGGGAAAACCGGGGAGCTGTTTTTT. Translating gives CASQGTGGKTGELFF.

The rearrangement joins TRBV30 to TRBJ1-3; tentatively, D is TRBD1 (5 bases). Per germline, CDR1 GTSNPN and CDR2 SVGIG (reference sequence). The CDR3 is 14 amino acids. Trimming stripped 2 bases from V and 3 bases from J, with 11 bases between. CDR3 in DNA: TGTGCCTGGAGTCTAACCAGGGATGGAAACACCATATATTTT. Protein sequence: CAWSLTRDGNTIYF.

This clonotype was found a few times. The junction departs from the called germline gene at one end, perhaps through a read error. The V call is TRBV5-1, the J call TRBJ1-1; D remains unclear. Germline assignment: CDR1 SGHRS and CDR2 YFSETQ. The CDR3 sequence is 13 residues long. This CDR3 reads CASSLAGNTEAFF. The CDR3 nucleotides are TGTGCCAGCAGCTTAGCGGGTAACACTGAAGCTTTCTTT.

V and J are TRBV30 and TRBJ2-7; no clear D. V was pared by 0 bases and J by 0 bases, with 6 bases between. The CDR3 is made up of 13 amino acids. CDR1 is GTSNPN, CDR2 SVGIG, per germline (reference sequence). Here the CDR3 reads CAWSVQSSYEQYF. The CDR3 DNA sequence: TGTGCCTGGAGTGTACAGAGCTCCTACGAGCAGTACTTC.

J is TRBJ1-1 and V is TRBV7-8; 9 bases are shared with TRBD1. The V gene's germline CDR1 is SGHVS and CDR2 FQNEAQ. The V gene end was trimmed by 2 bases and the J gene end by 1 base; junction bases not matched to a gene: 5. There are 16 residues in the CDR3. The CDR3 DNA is TGTGCCAGCAGCTTAAGGACAGGGGTTTCGAACACTGAAGCTTTCTTT. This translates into CASSLRTGVSNTEAFF.

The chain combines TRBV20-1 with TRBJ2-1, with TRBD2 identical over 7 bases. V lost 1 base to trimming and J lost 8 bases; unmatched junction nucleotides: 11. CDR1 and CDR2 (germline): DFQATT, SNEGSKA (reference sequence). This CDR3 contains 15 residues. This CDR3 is CSARGGGPASYEQFF. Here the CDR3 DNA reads TGCAGTGCTAGAGGGGGGGGTCCCGCGTCTTATGAGCAGTTCTTC.

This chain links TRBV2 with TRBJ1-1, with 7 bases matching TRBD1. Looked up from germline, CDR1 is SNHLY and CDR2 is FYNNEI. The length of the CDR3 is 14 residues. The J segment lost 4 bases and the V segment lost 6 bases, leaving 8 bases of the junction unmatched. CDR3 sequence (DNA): TGTGCCAGCAGCACTAGCCGACAGGGCACTGAAGCTTTCTTT. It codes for CASSTSRQGTEAFF.

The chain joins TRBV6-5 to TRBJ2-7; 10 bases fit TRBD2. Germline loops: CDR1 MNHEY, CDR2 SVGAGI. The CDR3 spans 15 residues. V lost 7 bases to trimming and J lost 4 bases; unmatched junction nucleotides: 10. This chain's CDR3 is CASTLRTSGTYEQYF. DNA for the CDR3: TGTGCCAGCACGCTCCGGACTAGCGGCACGTACGAGCAGTACTTC.

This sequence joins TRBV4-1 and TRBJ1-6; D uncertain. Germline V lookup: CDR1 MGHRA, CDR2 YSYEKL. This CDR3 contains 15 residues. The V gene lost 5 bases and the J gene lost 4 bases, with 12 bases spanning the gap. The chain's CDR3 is CASSKGVLYNSPLHF. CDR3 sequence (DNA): TGCGCCAGCAGCAAAGGCGTACTTTATAATTCACCCCTCCACTTT.

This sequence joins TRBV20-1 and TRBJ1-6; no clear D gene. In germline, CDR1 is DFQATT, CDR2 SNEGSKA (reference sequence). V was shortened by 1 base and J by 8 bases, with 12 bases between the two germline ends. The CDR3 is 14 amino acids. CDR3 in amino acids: CSARVQEDYSPLHF. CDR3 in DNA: TGCAGTGCTAGAGTGCAGGAGGACTATTCACCCCTCCACTTT.

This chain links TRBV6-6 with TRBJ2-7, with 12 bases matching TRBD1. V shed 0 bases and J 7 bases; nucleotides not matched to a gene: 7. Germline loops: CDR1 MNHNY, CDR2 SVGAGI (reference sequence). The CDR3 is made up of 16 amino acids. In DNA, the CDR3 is TGTGCCAGCAGTTACTCGGGACAGGGGGCCTTGGAGGAGCAGTACTTC. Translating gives CASSYSGQGALEEQYF.

CDR3: CASPLHWSGSPSSYNSPLHF. CDR3 nucleotides: TGTGCCAGCCCCCTCCATTGGTCCGGGAGCCCAAGCTCCTATAATTCACCCCTCCACTTT. The chain uses TRBV27 and TRBJ1-6; D is unresolved. This CDR3 has 20 amino acids. With 8 bases removed from V and 0 bases from J, the gap between germline ends came to 26 bases. Germline V gene data show CDR1 as MNHEY and CDR2 as SMNVEV (reference sequence).

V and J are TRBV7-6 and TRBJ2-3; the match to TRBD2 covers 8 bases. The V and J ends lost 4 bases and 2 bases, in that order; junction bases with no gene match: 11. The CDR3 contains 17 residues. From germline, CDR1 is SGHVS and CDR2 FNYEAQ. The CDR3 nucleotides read TGTGCCAGCAGCTCCCCCCCTAGCGGGTCTTACACAGATACGCAGTATTTT. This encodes CASSSPPSGSYTDTQYF.

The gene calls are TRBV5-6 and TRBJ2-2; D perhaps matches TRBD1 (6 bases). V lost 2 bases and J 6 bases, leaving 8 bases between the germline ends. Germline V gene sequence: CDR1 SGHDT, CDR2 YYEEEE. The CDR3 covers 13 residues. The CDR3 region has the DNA TGTGCCAGCAGCTTACAGGGATCCGGGGAGCTGTTTTTT. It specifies CASSLQGSGELFF.

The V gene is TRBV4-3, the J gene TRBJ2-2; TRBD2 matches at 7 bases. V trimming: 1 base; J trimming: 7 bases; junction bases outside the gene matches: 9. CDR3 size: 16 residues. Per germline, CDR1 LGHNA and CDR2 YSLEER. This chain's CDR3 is CASSQVSAGEGGELFF. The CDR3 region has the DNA TGCGCCAGCAGCCAAGTTTCGGCGGGGGAAGGCGGGGAGCTGTTTTTT.

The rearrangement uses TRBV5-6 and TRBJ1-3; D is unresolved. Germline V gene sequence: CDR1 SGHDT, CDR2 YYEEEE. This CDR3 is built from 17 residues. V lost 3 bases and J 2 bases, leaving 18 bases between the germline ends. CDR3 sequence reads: CASSSELRDPAGNTIYF. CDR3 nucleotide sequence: TGTGCCAGCAGCTCAGAGTTGCGAGACCCCGCTGGAAACACCATATATTTT.

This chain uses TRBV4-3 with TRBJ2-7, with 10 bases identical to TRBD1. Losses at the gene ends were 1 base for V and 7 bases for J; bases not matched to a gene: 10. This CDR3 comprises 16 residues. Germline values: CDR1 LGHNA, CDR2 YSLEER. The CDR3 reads CASSQAGTGDFGEQYF. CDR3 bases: TGCGCCAGCAGCCAAGCCGGGACAGGGGACTTTGGAGAGCAGTACTTC.

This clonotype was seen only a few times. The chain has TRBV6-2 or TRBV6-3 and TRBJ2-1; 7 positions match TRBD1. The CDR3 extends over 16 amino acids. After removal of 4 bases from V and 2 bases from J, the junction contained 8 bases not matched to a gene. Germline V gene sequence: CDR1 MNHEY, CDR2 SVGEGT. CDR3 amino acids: CASSSTGTETYNEQFF. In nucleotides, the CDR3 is TGTGCCAGCAGTTCAACCGGGACAGAGACCTACAATGAGCAGTTCTTC.

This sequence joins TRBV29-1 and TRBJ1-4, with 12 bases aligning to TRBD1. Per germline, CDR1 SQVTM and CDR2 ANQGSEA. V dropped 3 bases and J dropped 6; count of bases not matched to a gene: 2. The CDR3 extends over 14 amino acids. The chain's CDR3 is CSVEGTGGYEKLFF. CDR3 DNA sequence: TGCAGCGTTGAGGGGACAGGGGGCTATGAAAAACTGTTTTTT. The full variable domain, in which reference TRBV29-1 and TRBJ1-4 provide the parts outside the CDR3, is SAVISQKPSRDICQRGTSLTIQCQVDSQVTMMFWYRQQPGQSLTLIATANQGSEATYESGFVIDKFPISRPNLTFSTLTVSNMSPEDSSIYLCSVEGTGGYEKLFFGSGTQLSVL.

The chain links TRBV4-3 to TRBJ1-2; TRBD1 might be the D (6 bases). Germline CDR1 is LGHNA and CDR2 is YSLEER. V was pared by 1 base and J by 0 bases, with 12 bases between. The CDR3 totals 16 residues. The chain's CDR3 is CASSQGITGTNYGYTF. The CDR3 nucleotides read TGCGCCAGCAGCCAAGGCATAACAGGGACTAACTATGGCTACACCTTC.

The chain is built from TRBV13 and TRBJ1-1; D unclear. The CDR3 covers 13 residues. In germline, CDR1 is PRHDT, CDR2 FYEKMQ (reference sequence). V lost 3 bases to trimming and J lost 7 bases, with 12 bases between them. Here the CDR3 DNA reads TGTGCCAGCAGCTTCTCTAGAAGCGGTGAAGCTTTCTTT. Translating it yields CASSFSRSGEAFF.